The 23 T cell receptor beta chains below were found in one sample sequenced in a study of neoadjuvant anti-PD-1 for oral cavity cancer. Some clones are missing from TCRdb's copy, which holds only in-frame ones; the method was immunoSEQ multiplex PCR. The data contain 30,000 to 40,000 clones, more than 75% of them singletons. Sequences were derived from PBMCs, sampled before nivolumab (anti-PD-1) treatment. These receptors all come from a person aged 40 to 85 with oral cavity squamous cell carcinoma.

This chain joins TRBV11-2 and TRBJ2-7; D may be TRBD2 (6 bases). The V gene's germline CDR1 is SGHAT and CDR2 FQNNGV. The CDR3 loop spans 15 amino acids. V was shortened by 1 base and J by 4 bases, with 14 bases between the two germline ends. The CDR3 DNA sequence: TGTGCCAGCAGCTTAGTCAGAGAGCGGGTGTACGAGCAGTACTTC. This codes for CASSLVRERVYEQYF.

This clone showed up just once. The J gene is TRBJ1-2, the V gene TRBV9, with D possibly matching TRBD1 (5 bases). Germline V gene lookup returns CDR1 SGDLS and CDR2 YYNGEE. Trimming left V 6 bases short and J 2 bases short, with 17 bases between. CDR3 length: 15 residues. This chain's CDR3 is CASTLGDGENYGYTF. CDR3 bases: TGTGCCAGCACTCTGGGGGACGGGGAAAACTATGGCTACACCTTC.

This chain links TRBV7-2 with TRBJ2-1; no clear D gene. Trimming shortened V by 4 bases and J by 5 bases, and 9 bases separated the two germline ends. The CDR3 length is 13 residues. The germline gives CDR1 SGHTA, CDR2 FQGNSA. In DNA form, the CDR3 reads TGTGCCAGCAGCTCCGGACCTAACAATGAGCAGTTCTTC. Amino acid sequence: CASSSGPNNEQFF.

The J gene is TRBJ2-7, the V gene TRBV28; 7 bases align to TRBD2. V trimming: 6 bases; J trimming: 5 bases; junction bases outside the gene matches: 7. The V gene's germline CDR1 is MDHEN and CDR2 SYDVKM. This CDR3 region has 13 residues. The CDR3 DNA reads as TGTGCCAGCAGAGCGGGACGGAGAAACGAGCAGTACTTC. Translated: CASRAGRRNEQYF.

A remark on this clone: The sample holds other DNA sequences that translate to the same CDR3. This chain connects TRBV30 to TRBJ1-5; D gene unclear. The germline gives CDR1 GTSNPN, CDR2 SVGIG (reference sequence). Trimming took off 1 base at V and 2 bases at J, with 3 bases between the two ends. The length of the CDR3 is 12 residues. For the CDR3, the DNA is TGTGCCTGGAGTGGTGGCAATCAGCCCCAGCATTTT. This codes for CAWSGGNQPQHF.

This clone was detected only a few times. This chain links TRBV15 with TRBJ2-7; D is perhaps TRBD1 or TRBD2 (5 bases each). Looked up from germline, CDR1 is LNHNV and CDR2 is YYDKDF (reference sequence). Between the trimmed V and J ends, which lost 3 bases and 7 bases, there was a span of 19 bases. The length of the CDR3 is 15 residues. The CDR3 region has the DNA TGTGCCACCAGCAGCGACTTTTGGGGGTCGCGGGAGCAGTACTTC. Amino acids: CATSSDFWGSREQYF.

The rearrangement uses TRBV7-2 and TRBJ2-7; 12 nucleotides agree with TRBD2. Per germline, CDR1 SGHTA and CDR2 FQGNSA. Losses at the gene ends were 2 bases for V and 4 bases for J; bases not matched to a gene: 12. The CDR3 has 18 residues. The DNA of the CDR3 is TGTGCCAGCAGCTTAACGGCGACTAGCGGGGGCCGCCCGTACGAGCAGTACTTC. This gives the protein CASSLTATSGGRPYEQYF.

This clone was seen a handful of times. This chain joins TRBV7-2 and TRBJ2-7, with D perhaps given as TRBD1 or TRBD2 (5 bases each). This CDR3 spans 15 amino acids. CDR1 is SGHTA and CDR2 is FQGNSA in the germline V gene. Deletions cut 5 bases from V and 0 bases from J, with 14 bases between. CDR3 coding DNA: TGTGCCAGCAGCGCCAGCTGGGGGAGCTCCTACGAGCAGTACTTC. This codes for CASSASWGSSYEQYF.

The rearrangement links TRBV7-6 to TRBJ1-6, with D hard to call. Looked up from germline, CDR1 is SGHVS and CDR2 is FNYEAQ. CDR3 length: 12 amino acids. Trimming shortened V by 3 bases and J by 5 bases, and 2 bases separated the two germline ends. The CDR3 DNA sequence: TGTGCCAGCAGCTTGAATAATTCACCCCTCCACTTT. Translation gives CASSLNNSPLHF.

The V gene is TRBV6-1, the J gene TRBJ1-1; D perhaps matches TRBD1 (6 bases). This CDR3 region has 13 residues. Germline V gives CDR1 MNHNS, CDR2 SASEGT. The ends were cut back, 8 bases at V and 0 bases at J, with 10 bases in the middle. The DNA for the CDR3 is TGTGCCAGCGACAGGCGAATGAACACTGAAGCTTTCTTT. Translating it yields CASDRRMNTEAFF.

The rearrangement joins TRBV7-2 to TRBJ1-1; the match to TRBD1 covers 9 bases. CDR1 and CDR2 from the germline V gene are SGHTA and FQGNSA. CDR3 size: 14 residues. Trimming removed 1 base from V and 11 bases from J; junction bases left unmatched: 8. The CDR3 DNA sequence: TGTGCCAGCAGCTTAGTAGTAGGGGACAGGGACGCTTTCTTT. This sequence encodes CASSLVVGDRDAFF.

V usage is TRBV5-4 and J usage is TRBJ2-5, with a tentative D call TRBD1 (5 bases). Germline V gene sequence: CDR1 SGHNT, CDR2 YYREEE (reference sequence). This CDR3 is built from 13 residues. Trimming took off 1 base at V and 3 bases at J, with 7 bases between the two ends. The CDR3 nucleotides read TGTGCCAGCAGCTTGATGACAGAAGAGACCCAGTACTTC. Its protein is CASSLMTEETQYF.

CDR3 sequence (DNA): TGTGCCAGCAGCCCCTCCCTGGGGTTGGGAGGAGAGACCCAGTACTTC. Translation: CASSPSLGLGGETQYF. The gene calls are TRBV4-2 and TRBJ2-5; tentative D call: TRBD2 (6 bases). Germline V gives CDR1 LGHNA, CDR2 YNFKEQ. The CDR3 extends over 16 amino acids. The ends were cut back, 4 bases at V and 4 bases at J, with 19 bases in the middle.

This chain joins TRBV6-4 and TRBJ2-2, with D perhaps matching TRBD2 (6 bases). In germline, CDR1 is MRHNA, CDR2 SNTAGT. The ends were cut back, 4 bases at V and 1 base at J, with 10 bases in the middle. The CDR3 sequence is 15 residues long. In DNA, the CDR3 is TGTGCCAGCAGTGCGGAGGGCAGGAACACCGGGGAGCTGTTTTTT. Residues: CASSAEGRNTGELFF.

The CDR3 DNA reads TGTGCCAGCAGCTTGGTTGGACAGAGAGGTTCACCCCTCCACTTT. Residues: CASSLVGQRGSPLHF. The chain joins TRBV5-5 to TRBJ1-6; a weak D match, TRBD1 (6 bases). Germline CDR1 SGHKS, CDR2 YYEKEE (reference sequence). This CDR3 is built from 15 residues. V shed 0 bases and J shed 9 bases, with 13 bases lying between them. The full variable domain, with the rest looked up from reference TRBV5-5 and TRBJ1-6, is DAGVTQSPTHLIKTRGQQVTLRCSPISGHKSVSWYQQVLGQGPQFIFQYYEKEERGRGNFPDRFSARQFPNYSSELNVNALLLGDSALYLCASSLVGQRGSPLHFGNGTRLTVT.

The chain uses TRBV5-5 and TRBJ1-6; 8 nucleotides line up with TRBD1. The CDR3 loop spans 18 amino acids. V dropped 0 bases and J dropped 1; count of bases not matched to a gene: 6. Germline V CDR1 and CDR2: SGHKS, YYEKEE (reference sequence). The CDR3 loop reads CASSLGQGAWSYNSPLHF. CDR3 nucleotides: TGTGCCAGCAGCTTGGGGCAGGGGGCATGGTCCTATAATTCACCCCTCCACTTT.

The chain recombines TRBV6-1 with TRBJ1-5; no definite D call. The CDR3 covers 14 residues. Germline V gene data show CDR1 as MNHNS and CDR2 as SASEGT. V lost 1 base and J lost 4, with 8 bases in between. The DNA for the CDR3 is TGTGCCAGCAGTGAAGTGACGGCGAATCAGCCCCAGCATTTT. It codes for CASSEVTANQPQHF.

The chain couples TRBV10-3 to TRBJ2-2; TRBD1 agrees at 11 bases. This CDR3 has 14 residues. Germline lookup yields CDR1 ENHRY and CDR2 SYGVKD. CDR3 sequence: CAYGTGGGTGELFF. The CDR3 nucleotides read TGTGCATACGGGACAGGGGGAGGCACCGGGGAGCTGTTTTTT.

V and J are TRBV7-9 and TRBJ1-1, with 10 bases lining up with TRBD1. CDR3 size: 16 residues. Trimming took 5 bases from V and 7 from J; bases not matched to a gene: 13. Germline values: CDR1 SEHNR, CDR2 FQNEAQ (reference sequence). CDR3 in amino acids: CASSPRDRGAHLEAFF. Here the CDR3 DNA reads TGTGCCAGCAGCCCACGGGACAGGGGCGCTCATCTTGAAGCTTTCTTT.

The gene calls are TRBV9 and TRBJ2-4; perhaps TRBD2 as D (5 bases). The CDR3 covers 13 residues. Trimming shortened V by 0 bases and J by 8 bases, and 9 bases separated the two germline ends. Per the germline V gene, CDR1 is SGDLS and CDR2 is YYNGEE. The CDR3 region has the DNA TGTGCCAGCAGCGTAGCTTTGAGGGACATTCAGTACTTC. It is translated as CASSVALRDIQYF.

The rearrangement uses TRBV4-1 and TRBJ2-7; D is possibly TRBD1 (7 bases). Between the trimmed V and J ends, which lost 2 bases and 6 bases, there was a span of 11 bases. The germline CDR1 and CDR2 sequences are MGHRA and YSYEKL. CDR3 length: 13 residues. The CDR3 protein is CASSQFQGGEQYF. The CDR3 coding sequence is TGCGCCAGCAGCCAATTCCAGGGGGGCGAGCAGTACTTC.

The CDR3 here is CASGRPGQQFF. The CDR3 DNA is TGTGCTAGTGGTCGACCGGGACAGCAGTTCTTC. The chain has TRBV12-5 and TRBJ2-1; D may correspond to TRBD1 or TRBD2 (5 bases each). In germline, CDR1 is LGHNT, CDR2 FRNRAP. The CDR3 contains 11 residues. V was pared by 5 bases and J by 11 bases, with 10 bases between.

The rearrangement joins TRBV2 to TRBJ2-2; no reliable D call. Trimming removed 8 bases at V and 2 bases at J, with 15 bases between. Germline CDR1 is SNHLY and CDR2 is FYNNEI. The CDR3 is 15 residues long. CDR3 DNA: TGTGCCAGCCTGCCTCCTGGGGTAAACACCGGGGAGCTGTTTTTT. Its translation is CASLPPGVNTGELFF.